This is a list of T cell receptor beta chains from one sample in a study of glioma-infiltrating T cells after dendritic cell vaccination. The table came from immunoSEQ multiplex PCR; TCRdb's copy has only in-frame clones and leaves some out. The sample lists around 90,000 clones, about 79% occurring once. The specimen was blood, collected before dendritic cell vaccination. All receptors come from a human donor with glioblastoma. Both conserved end residues are part of each CDR3. The D gene is left open where the match is weak. Clone size appears in some rows only: once, few, many, or a class for an expanded clone.

-	TRBV4-1	TRBJ1-5	-	TGCGCCAGCAGCCAAGATGGCGGAGGGGACCAGCCCCAGCATTTT	CASSQDGGGDQPQHF
-	TRBV23-1	TRBJ1-5	TRBD1	TGCGCCAGCAGTCAAACGGACAGGGTGAGGGCCAATCAGCCCCAGCATTTT	CASSQTDRVRANQPQHF
-	TRBV5-1	TRBJ2-7	TRBD1	TGCGCCAGCAGCACCTACAGGGGCCCCTCTTACGAGCAGTACTTC	CASSTYRGPSYEQYF
once	TRBV19	TRBJ1-2	-	TGTGCCAGTTCTTTGGTTAGCTATGGCTACACCTTC	CASSLVSYGYTF
-	TRBV7-9	TRBJ1-1	-	TGTGCCAGCAGCTCCCCAACAGGGTACACTGAAGCTTTCTTT	CASSSPTGYTEAFF
once	TRBV14	TRBJ2-1	TRBD2	TGTGCCAGCAGTCTCTGGCGGGGGGGCTTCAGCGGTGAGCAGTTCTTC	CASSLWRGGFSGEQFF
-	TRBV7-3	TRBJ1-1	TRBD1	TGTGCCAGCAGCCCGGGACAGTACACTGAAGCTTTCTTT	CASSPGQYTEAFF
few	TRBV6-6	TRBJ2-7	-	TGTGCCAGCAGTGCCGGGAGCTACGAGCAGTACTTC	CASSAGSYEQYF
-	TRBV7-3	TRBJ2-3	TRBD2	TGTGCCAGCAGCCAGCTAGCGGGGAGGTGGGATACGCAGTATTTT	CASSQLAGRWDTQYF
few	TRBV15	TRBJ1-3	TRBD1	TGTGCCACCAGCAGGGACAGGGGGCTAGGAAACACCATATATTTT	CATSRDRGLGNTIYF
-	TRBV2	TRBJ2-7	-	TGTGCCAGCAGCGACCAGACAGGCTACGAGCAGTACTTC	CASSDQTGYEQYF
-	TRBV29-1	TRBJ2-2	-	TGCAGCGTTGATCAGGGGACCACCGGGGAGCTGTTTTTT	CSVDQGTTGELFF
few	TRBV27	TRBJ2-5	-	TGTGCCAGCAGTTTGAATCAGGGGAAAGAGACCCAGTACTTC	CASSLNQGKETQYF
-	TRBV5-1	TRBJ2-3	-	TGCGCCAGCAGCTTGGCCGAAAGCGCAGATACGCAGTATTTT	CASSLAESADTQYF
-	TRBV5-1	TRBJ2-2	TRBD1	TGCGCCAGCAGCAAAGGACAGGGGATCACCGGGGAGCTGTTTTTT	CASSKGQGITGELFF
-	TRBV19	TRBJ2-1	TRBD2	TGTGCCAGTAGTCCGCCCCCTAGCGGGGCTTACAATGAGCAGTTCTTC	CASSPPPSGAYNEQFF
-	TRBV29-1	TRBJ2-1	-	TGCAGCGTTGAAGACGACAGCTACAATGAGCAGTTCTTC	CSVEDDSYNEQFF
-	TRBV5-1	TRBJ2-1	TRBD2	TGCGCCAGCAGCTGGCGCGGGGGGTGGGATGAGCAGTTCTTC	CASSWRGGWDEQFF
-	TRBV6-5	TRBJ2-1	-	TGTGCCAGCAGTCGGACAGCCTGGTACAATGAGCAGTTCTTC	CASSRTAWYNEQFF